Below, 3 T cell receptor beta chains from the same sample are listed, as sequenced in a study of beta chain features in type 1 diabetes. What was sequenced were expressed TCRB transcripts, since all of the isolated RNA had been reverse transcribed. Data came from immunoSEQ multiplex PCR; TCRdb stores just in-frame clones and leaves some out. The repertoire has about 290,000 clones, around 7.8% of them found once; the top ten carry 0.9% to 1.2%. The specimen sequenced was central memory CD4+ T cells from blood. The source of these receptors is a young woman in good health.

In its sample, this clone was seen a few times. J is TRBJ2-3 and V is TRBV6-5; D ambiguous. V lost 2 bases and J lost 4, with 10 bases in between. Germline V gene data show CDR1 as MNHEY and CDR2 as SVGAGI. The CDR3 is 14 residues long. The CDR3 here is CASSYGTGSDTQYF. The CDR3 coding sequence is TGTGCCAGCAGTTACGGAACCGGGTCAGATACGCAGTATTTT.

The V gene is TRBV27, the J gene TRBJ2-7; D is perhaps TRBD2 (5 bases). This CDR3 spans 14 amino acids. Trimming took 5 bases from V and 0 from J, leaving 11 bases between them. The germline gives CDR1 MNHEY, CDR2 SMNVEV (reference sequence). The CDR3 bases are TGTGCCAGCAGTCGAAGGGAGTCCTCCTACGAGCAGTACTTC. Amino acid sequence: CASSRRESSYEQYF.

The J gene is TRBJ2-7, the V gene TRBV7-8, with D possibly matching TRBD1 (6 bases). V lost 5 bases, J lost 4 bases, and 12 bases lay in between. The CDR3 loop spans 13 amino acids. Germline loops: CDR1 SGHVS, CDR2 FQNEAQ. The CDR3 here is CASSRTDRYEQYV. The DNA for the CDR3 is TGTGCCAGCAGCAGAACCGACAGGTACGAGCAGTACGTC.